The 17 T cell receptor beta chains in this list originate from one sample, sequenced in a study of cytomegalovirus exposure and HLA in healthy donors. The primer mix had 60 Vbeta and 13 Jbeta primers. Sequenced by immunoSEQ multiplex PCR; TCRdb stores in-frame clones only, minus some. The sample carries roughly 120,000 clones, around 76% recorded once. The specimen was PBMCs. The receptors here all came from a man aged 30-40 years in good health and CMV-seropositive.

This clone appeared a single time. The CDR3 DNA reads as TGTGCCAGCAGCCCAGACAAGAACACTGAAGCTTTCTTT. Translated, it gives CASSPDKNTEAFF. V and J are TRBV7-8 and TRBJ1-1; D gene unclear. The CDR3 contains 13 residues. V lost 5 bases and J 1 base, leaving 8 bases between the germline ends. Germline CDR1 is SGHVS and CDR2 is FQNEAQ.

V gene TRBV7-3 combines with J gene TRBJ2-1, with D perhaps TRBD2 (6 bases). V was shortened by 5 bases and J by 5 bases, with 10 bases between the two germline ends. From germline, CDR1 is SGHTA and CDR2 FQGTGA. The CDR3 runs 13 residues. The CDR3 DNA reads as TGTGCCAGCAGCCGTAGCGGAGACAATGAGCAGTTCTTC. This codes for CASSRSGDNEQFF.

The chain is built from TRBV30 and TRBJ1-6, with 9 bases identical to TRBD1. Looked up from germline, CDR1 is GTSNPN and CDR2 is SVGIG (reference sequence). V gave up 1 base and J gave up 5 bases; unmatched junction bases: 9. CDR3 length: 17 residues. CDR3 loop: CAWSGDRDFFHNSPLHF. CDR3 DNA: TGTGCCTGGAGTGGGGACAGGGACTTTTTCCATAATTCACCCCTCCACTTT.

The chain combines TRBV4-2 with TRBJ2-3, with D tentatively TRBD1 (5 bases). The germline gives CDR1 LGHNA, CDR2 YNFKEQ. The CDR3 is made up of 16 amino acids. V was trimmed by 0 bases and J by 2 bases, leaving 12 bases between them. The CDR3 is CASSQDRRQLTDTQYF. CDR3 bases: TGTGCCAGCAGCCAAGATCGGAGACAGCTCACAGATACGCAGTATTTT.

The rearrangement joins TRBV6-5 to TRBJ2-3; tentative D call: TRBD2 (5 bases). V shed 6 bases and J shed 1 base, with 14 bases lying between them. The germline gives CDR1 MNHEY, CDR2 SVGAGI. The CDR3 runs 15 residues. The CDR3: CASRRGGGGTDTQYF. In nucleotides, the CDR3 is TGTGCCAGCAGACGAGGAGGTGGTGGCACAGATACGCAGTATTTT.

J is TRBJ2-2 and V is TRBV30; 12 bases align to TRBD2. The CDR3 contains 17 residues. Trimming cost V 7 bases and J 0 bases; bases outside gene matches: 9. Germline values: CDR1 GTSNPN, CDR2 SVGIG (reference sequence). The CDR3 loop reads CASLGLAGKANTGELFF. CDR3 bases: TGTGCCTCACTCGGACTAGCGGGAAAGGCGAACACCGGGGAGCTGTTTTTT.

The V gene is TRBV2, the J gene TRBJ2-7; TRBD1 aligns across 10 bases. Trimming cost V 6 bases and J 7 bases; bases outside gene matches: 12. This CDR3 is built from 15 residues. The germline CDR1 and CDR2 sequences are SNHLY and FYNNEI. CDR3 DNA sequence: TGTGCCAGCAGAGCCGGGACAGGGGCTTCTTTGGAGCAGTACTTC. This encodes CASRAGTGASLEQYF.

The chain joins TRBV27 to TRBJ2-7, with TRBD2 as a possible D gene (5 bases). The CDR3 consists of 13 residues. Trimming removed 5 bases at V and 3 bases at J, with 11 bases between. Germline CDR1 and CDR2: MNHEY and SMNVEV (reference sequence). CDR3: CASSRSGVYEQYF. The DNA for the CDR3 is TGTGCCAGCAGTAGATCCGGGGTCTACGAGCAGTACTTC.

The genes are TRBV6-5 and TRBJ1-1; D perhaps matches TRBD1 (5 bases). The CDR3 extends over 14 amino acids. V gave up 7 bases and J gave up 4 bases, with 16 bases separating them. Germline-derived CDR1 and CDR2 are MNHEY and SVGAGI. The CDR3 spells CASTSGGGLTEAFF. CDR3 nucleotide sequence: TGTGCCAGCACCTCCGGGGGTGGTCTCACTGAAGCTTTCTTT.

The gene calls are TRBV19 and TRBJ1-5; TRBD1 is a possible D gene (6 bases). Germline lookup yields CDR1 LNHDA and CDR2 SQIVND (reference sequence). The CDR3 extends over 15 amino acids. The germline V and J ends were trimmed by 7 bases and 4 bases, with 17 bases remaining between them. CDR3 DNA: TGTGCCAGTACTCTATTAACAGGGCCTAATCAGCCCCAGCATTTT. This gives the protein CASTLLTGPNQPQHF.

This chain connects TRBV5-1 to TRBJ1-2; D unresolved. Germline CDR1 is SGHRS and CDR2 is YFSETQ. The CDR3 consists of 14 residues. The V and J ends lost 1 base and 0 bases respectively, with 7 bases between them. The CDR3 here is CASSLLGTNYGYTF. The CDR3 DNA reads TGCGCCAGCAGCTTGCTAGGTACTAACTATGGCTACACCTTC. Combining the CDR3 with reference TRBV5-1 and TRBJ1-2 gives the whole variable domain KAGVTQTPRYLIKTRGQQVTLSCSPISGHRSVSWYQQTPGQGLQFLFEYFSETQRNKGNFPGRFSGRQFSNSRSEMNVSTLELGDSALYLCASSLLGTNYGYTFGSGTRLTVV.

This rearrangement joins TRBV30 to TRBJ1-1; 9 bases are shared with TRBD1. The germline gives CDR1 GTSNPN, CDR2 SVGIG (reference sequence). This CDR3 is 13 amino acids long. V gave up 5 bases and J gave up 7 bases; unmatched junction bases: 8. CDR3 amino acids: CAWAGTGTSEAFF. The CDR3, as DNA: TGTGCCTGGGCCGGGACAGGGACGAGTGAAGCTTTCTTT.

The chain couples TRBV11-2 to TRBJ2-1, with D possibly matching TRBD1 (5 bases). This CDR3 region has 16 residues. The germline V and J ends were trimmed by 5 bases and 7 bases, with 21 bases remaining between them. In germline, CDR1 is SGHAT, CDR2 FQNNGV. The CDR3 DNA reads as TGTGCCAGCAGCCCCGGCAGCTTGGGGCCCCTAAATGAGCAGTTCTTC. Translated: CASSPGSLGPLNEQFF.

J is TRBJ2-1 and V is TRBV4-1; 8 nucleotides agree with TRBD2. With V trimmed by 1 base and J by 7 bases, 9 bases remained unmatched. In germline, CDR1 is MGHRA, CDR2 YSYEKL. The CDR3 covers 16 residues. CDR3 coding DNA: TGCGCCAGCAGCCAAGGGGGCCGGGGGGGCTGGAATGAGCAGTTCTTC. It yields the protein CASSQGGRGGWNEQFF.

CDR3 DNA: TGTGCCATCAGGAACAGGGGGCGGGAAAAACTGTTTTTT. Amino acid sequence: CAIRNRGREKLFF. The chain has TRBV10-3 and TRBJ1-4, with TRBD1 identical over 9 bases. V was pared by 6 bases and J by 8 bases, with 4 bases of the junction left unmatched. Germline assignment: CDR1 ENHRY and CDR2 SYGVKD. CDR3 length: 13 residues.

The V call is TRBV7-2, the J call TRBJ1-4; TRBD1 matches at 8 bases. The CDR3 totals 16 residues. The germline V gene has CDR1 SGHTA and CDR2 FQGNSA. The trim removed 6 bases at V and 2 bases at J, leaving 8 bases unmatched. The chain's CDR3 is CASRPPGQGTNEKLFF. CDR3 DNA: TGTGCCAGCAGGCCCCCCGGACAGGGTACTAATGAAAAACTGTTTTTT.

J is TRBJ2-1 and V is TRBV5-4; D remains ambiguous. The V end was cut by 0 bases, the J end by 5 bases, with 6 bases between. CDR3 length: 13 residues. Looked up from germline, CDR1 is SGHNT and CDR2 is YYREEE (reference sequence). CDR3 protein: CASSLEQNNEQFF. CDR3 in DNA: TGTGCCAGCAGCTTGGAACAGAACAATGAGCAGTTCTTC.